This T cell receptor beta chain was sequenced during a study of CXCR3-negative and CXCR3-positive naive CD8 T cells. The study's findings and limits: More hydrophobic TRB CDR3s were found in CXCR3-positive naive cells than in CXCR3-negative naive cells. Sequencing showed both naive subsets with comparably high diversity, and memory CD8+ cells much lower.

UMI-tagged TRB cDNA libraries were built via 5' RACE. With the 5' RACE reads reprocessed, TCRdb shows one record per CDR3 protein and no DNA. Recorded for this sample: more than 80,000 distinct CDR3 sequences. Note on this clonotype: The antigen remains unidentified.

Input material: naive CXCR3+ CD8+ T cells from blood. Stated subset: CD45RO-CCR7+CD27+CD95- naive CD8+ T cells expressing CXCR3 (TNR3+). This clonotype was obtained from a human donor in good health. Some clones in this sample may be carry-over from other donors' samples.

The CDR3 loop is CASSVGGSNQPQHF. The chain recombines TRBV9 with TRBJ1-5; TCRdb indicates TRBD1, and absent DNA this call remains unverified. CDR1 and CDR2 (germline): SGDLS, YYNGEE. The CDR3 length is 14 residues.